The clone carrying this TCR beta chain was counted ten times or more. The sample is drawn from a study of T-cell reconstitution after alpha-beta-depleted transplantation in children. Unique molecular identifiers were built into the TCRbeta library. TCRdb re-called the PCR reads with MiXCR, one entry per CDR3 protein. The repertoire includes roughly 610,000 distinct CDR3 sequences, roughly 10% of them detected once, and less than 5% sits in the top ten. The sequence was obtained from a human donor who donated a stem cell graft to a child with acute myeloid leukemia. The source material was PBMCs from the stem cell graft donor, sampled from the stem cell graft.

The CDR3 DNA follows: TGTGCCACCAGCAAAAGCCAGGGGAGTTACAATGAGCAGTTCTTC. Translated: CATSKSQGSYNEQFF. The rearrangement uses TRBV15 and TRBJ2-1; TRBD1 is a possible D gene (6 bases). Germline-derived CDR1 and CDR2 are LNHNV and YYDKDF (reference sequence). V dropped 4 bases and J dropped 4 bases, with 14 bases sitting between them. There are 15 residues in the CDR3. Combining the CDR3 with reference TRBV15 and TRBJ2-1 gives the whole variable domain DAMVIQNPRYQVTQFGKPVTLSCSQTLNHNVMYWYQQKSSQAPKLLFHYYDKDFNNEADTPDNFQSRRPNTSFCFLDIRSPGLGDTAMYLCATSKSQGSYNEQFFGPGTRLTVL.